Listed below are T cell receptor beta chains from one sample, sequenced in a study of regulatory T cells in long-lasting Graves disease. TCRdb itself ran the multiplex PCR reads through MiXCR, one entry per CDR3 protein. Here the sample spans 350,000 to 500,000 distinct CDR3 sequences, 20% to 25% being singletons. Source: peripheral blood mononuclear cells (PBMCs), taken when the disease was refractory, from a patient treated with antithyroid drugs. The receptors come from a female donor with Graves disease. Each CDR3 is given with its conserved first and last residue. A D gene is named only where the DNA matches it firmly. Part of the rows lack a size; the others show once, few, many or a class for expanded clones.

clone_size	d_call	v_call	j_call	cdr3_nt	cdr3_aa
many	TRBD2	TRBV28	TRBJ2-7	TGTGCCAGCAGTCCCGGGACTAGAGCTTACGAGCAGTACTTC	CASSPGTRAYEQYF
.	TRBD2	TRBV28	TRBJ2-1	TGTGCCAGCAGGCTCCCTCCGGGACTAGGAAGAAATGAGCAGTTCTTC	CASRLPPGLGRNEQFF
few	TRBD2	TRBV3-1	TRBJ2-7	TGTGCCAGCAGCCAGATCCTAAGCGGGAGAGACGAGCAGTACTTC	CASSQILSGRDEQYF
many	.	TRBV2	TRBJ2-5	TGTGCCAGCAATAGGTGGCAGGGCTCGATAGAGACCCAGTACTTC	CASNRWQGSIETQYF
.	TRBD2	TRBV20-1	TRBJ2-7	TGCAGTGCTAGAGATTGGGCTAGCGGGAGGGCCCTCTACAAGCAGTACTTC	CSARDWASGRALYKQYF
many	TRBD1	TRBV9	TRBJ1-6	TGTGCCAGCAGCGTAGGAGGGGGCCCAAATTCACCCCTCCACTTT	CASSVGGGPNSPLHF
many	TRBD1	TRBV27	TRBJ2-3	TGTGCCACCGGGACAGATATTAATACGCAGTATTTT	CATGTDINTQYF
many	TRBD2	TRBV20-1	TRBJ2-2	TGCAGTGCTAGCGTTAGCGGGAGGATTGGGGAGCTGTTTTTT	CSASVSGRIGELFF
many	.	TRBV12-3/TRBV12-4	TRBJ1-1	TGTGCCAGCACCACGAGCGGTGAAGCTTTCTTT	CASTTSGEAFF
many	TRBD1	TRBV28	TRBJ1-5	TGTGCCAGCACCTTCCAGGACAGGGCAAATCAGCCCCAGCATTTT	CASTFQDRANQPQHF
.	.	TRBV15	TRBJ2-3	TGTGCCACCAGCAGGTCCCCTCTGTCGGTGGATACGCAGTATTTT	CATSRSPLSVDTQYF
few	TRBD1	TRBV6-1	TRBJ2-5	TGTGCCACCAGGGGGAAGGAGACCCAGTACTTC	CATRGKETQYF
many	.	TRBV2	TRBJ1-1	TGTGCCAGCACCCGATCGGGACAAAACACTGAAGCTTTCTTT	CASTRSGQNTEAFF
.	.	TRBV28	TRBJ2-1	TGTGCCAGCACCAAAACGTCTTCTCCAGGCGGCGATGAGCAGTTCTTC	CASTKTSSPGGDEQFF
many	.	TRBV7-9	TRBJ1-1	TGTGCCAGCAGCACAGGGAACACTGAAGCTTTCTTT	CASSTGNTEAFF
few	.	TRBV10-3	TRBJ1-1	TGTGCCATAACGGCTAAGATGAACACTGAAGCTTTCTTT	CAITAKMNTEAFF
few	.	TRBV11-2	TRBJ1-4	TGTGCCAGCAGCTTAGTCCGCCCTGAAAAACTGTTTTTT	CASSLVRPEKLFF
many	TRBD1	TRBV28	TRBJ1-1	TGTGCCAGCAGAAAAGACAGGGCTGGGACTGAAGCTTTCTTT	CASRKDRAGTEAFF
few	TRBD1	TRBV28	TRBJ1-2	TGTGCCAGCAGTCGCCGACAGGGAGGAGGCTATGGCTACACCTTC	CASSRRQGGGYGYTF
few	TRBD1	TRBV28	TRBJ2-7	TGTGCCAGCAGTGAAGAGGGACAGGGTTGGGGTGAGCAGTACTTC	CASSEEGQGWGEQYF
once	.	TRBV27	TRBJ1-2	TGTGCCAGCAGTTACAGGGTTGGCTATGGCTACACCTTC	CASSYRVGYGYTF
many	TRBD2	TRBV3-1	TRBJ2-5	TGTGCCAGCAGCCCCCAGACTAGCGGGAGAGTGACCCAGTACTTC	CASSPQTSGRVTQYF
.	TRBD1	TRBV30	TRBJ2-2	TGTGCCTGGAAGCATAATCCAATTTCAGGGGGCACCGGGGAGCTGTTTTTT	CAWKHNPISGGTGELFF